This TCR beta chain derives from a study of shared clonotypes between healthy human individuals. General study points: Non-shared clonotypes had lower generation probabilities than those shared by all four donors.

Participating donors were healthy, HIV-negative adults free of recent acute infections or vaccinations. About this clone itself: Its target is not known.

Each PCR replicate from the sorted subsets contained 150 to 250 ng DNA, which is tens of thousands of T cell genomes. Generated by immunoSEQ multiplex PCR, the TCRdb table keeps only in-frame clones and is missing some. The sample comprises almost 750,000 clones, roughly two thirds of which are singletons, and less than 2% rests with the top ten. Sequenced: memory CD4+ T cells sorted from blood. Subset: CD45RA-negative fraction. The clonotype comes from a woman in her twenties or thirties in good health.

The CDR3 DNA reads as TGTGCCATCAGTGAGCAAGGGGAGGGCTATGGCTACACCTTC. It codes for CAISEQGEGYGYTF. J is TRBJ1-2 and V is TRBV10-3; tentatively, D is TRBD1 (5 bases). The CDR3 runs 14 residues. Germline V lookup: CDR1 ENHRY, CDR2 SYGVKD. V was shortened by 2 bases and J by 4 bases, with 11 bases between the two germline ends.